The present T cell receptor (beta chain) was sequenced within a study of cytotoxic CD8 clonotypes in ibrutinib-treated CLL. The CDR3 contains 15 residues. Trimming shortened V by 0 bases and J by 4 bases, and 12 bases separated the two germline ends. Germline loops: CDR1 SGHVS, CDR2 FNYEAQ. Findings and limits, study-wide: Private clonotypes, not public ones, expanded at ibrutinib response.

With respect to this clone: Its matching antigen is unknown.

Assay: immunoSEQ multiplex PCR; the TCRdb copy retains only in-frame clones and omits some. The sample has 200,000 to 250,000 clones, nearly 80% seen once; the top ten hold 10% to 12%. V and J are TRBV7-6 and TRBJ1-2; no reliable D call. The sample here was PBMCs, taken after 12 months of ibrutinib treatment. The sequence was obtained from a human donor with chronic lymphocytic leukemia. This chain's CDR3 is CASSLAEGGVYGYTF. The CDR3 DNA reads TGTGCCAGCAGCTTAGCGGAAGGAGGTGTCTATGGCTACACCTTC. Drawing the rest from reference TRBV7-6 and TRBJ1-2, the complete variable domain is GAGVSQSPRYKVTKRGQDVALRCDPISGHVSLYWYRQALGQGPEFLTYFNYEAQQDKSGLPNDRFSAERPEGSISTLTIQRTEQRDSAMYRCASSLAEGGVYGYTFGSGTRLTVV.